This T cell receptor beta chain originates from a study of T cells in Graves' hyperthyroidism and ophthalmopathy. V lost 4 bases and J lost 3, with 10 bases in between. Germline loops: CDR1 GTSNPN, CDR2 SVGIG (reference sequence). The CDR3 spans 13 residues. This clonotype was detected a few times. Its antigen is as yet unknown. Amplification of TCR beta CDR3 regions was performed using RNA transcripts as template. Researchers ran a first-round RT-PCR on the TCR CDR3 using the HTBI primer set. TCRdb reanalysed the multiplex PCR reads using MiXCR and keeps one entry per CDR3 protein. Of around 400,000 distinct CDR3 sequences listed, 15% to 19% were seen once; the top ten hold about 27%. Study results and caveats: A median around six months before onset, the model predicted ophthalmopathy.

Sequencing input: blood. V usage is TRBV30 and J usage is TRBJ2-1; D gene uncertain. This TCR derives from a woman younger than 35 with Graves' hyperthyroidism that later progressed to Graves' ophthalmopathy. CDR3 protein: CAWIPGGYNEQFF. In DNA form, the CDR3 reads TGTGCCTGGATTCCGGGTGGCTACAATGAGCAGTTCTTC. Using reference TRBV30 and TRBJ2-1 for the parts outside the CDR3, the full variable domain is SQTIHQWPATLVQPVGSPLSLECTVEGTSNPNLYWYRQAAGRGLQLLFYSVGIGQISSEVPQNLSASRPQDRQFILSSKKLLLSDSGFYLCAWIPGGYNEQFFGPGTRLTVL.